This entry lists 29 T cell receptor beta chains sequenced from one sample in a study of OX40 agonist ivuxolimab in advanced cancers. Assay: immunoSEQ multiplex PCR; the TCRdb copy retains only in-frame clones and omits some. The table records around 19,000 clones, roughly 87% of them present only once. Here the sequenced sample was CD4+ or CD8+ T cells sorted from blood, taken in a trial of the OX40 agonist ivuxolimab. The receptors here all came from an adult with an advanced solid tumor such as melanoma, head and neck, liver or kidney cancer.

This sequence joins TRBV13 and TRBJ1-3; D is unclear. The CDR3 loop spans 16 amino acids. CDR1 and CDR2 (germline): PRHDT, FYEKMQ (reference sequence). Trimming left V 2 bases short and J 1 base short, with 12 bases between. The CDR3 is CASSLFSGLSGNTIYF. CDR3 DNA: TGTGCCAGCAGCTTATTTTCGGGATTATCTGGAAACACCATATATTTT.

V usage is TRBV7-9 and J usage is TRBJ2-2; TRBD1 agrees at 7 bases. The ends lost 5 bases at V and 4 bases at J; junction bases unmatched: 7. The CDR3 contains 15 residues. Germline CDR1 SEHNR, CDR2 FQNEAQ (reference sequence). This CDR3 reads CASSPRGLGTGELFF. Written as DNA, the CDR3 is TGTGCCAGCAGCCCTAGGGGGCTAGGCACCGGGGAGCTGTTTTTT.

The chain links TRBV19 to TRBJ1-5; D is possibly TRBD1 (6 bases). CDR3 length equals 14 residues. Per germline, CDR1 LNHDA and CDR2 SQIVND (reference sequence). The ends were cut back, 3 bases at V and 12 bases at J, with 18 bases in the middle. This chain's CDR3 is CASSMLAGARYQHF. CDR3 nucleotides: TGTGCCAGTAGTATGTTAGCAGGGGCCCGGTACCAGCATTTT.

This sequence joins TRBV29-1 and TRBJ1-4; no firm D call. Per germline, CDR1 SQVTM and CDR2 ANQGSEA. The CDR3 totals 13 residues. V dropped 6 bases and J dropped 8 bases, with 16 bases sitting between them. As DNA, the CDR3 is TGCAGCGTCCTAAAACCAGATAACGAAAAACTGTTTTTT. This encodes CSVLKPDNEKLFF.

The chain combines TRBV5-1 with TRBJ2-3; D tentatively reads TRBD1 or TRBD2 (6 bases each). The CDR3 is made up of 18 amino acids. The germline CDR1 and CDR2 sequences are SGHRS and YFSETQ. V lost 1 base to trimming and J lost 6 bases, with 24 bases between them. The CDR3 DNA reads as TGCGCCAGCAGCTTGCGATCCCCCCTCTGGGGGGCGTCGGATACGCAGTATTTT. This translates into CASSLRSPLWGASDTQYF.

This chain joins TRBV5-1 and TRBJ1-1; D is perhaps TRBD1 (5 bases). The CDR3 is 15 amino acids. The V end was cut by 4 bases, the J end by 1 base, with 14 bases between. CDR1 is SGHRS, CDR2 YFSETQ, per germline. The DNA for the CDR3 is TGCGCCAGCAGCCCTTGGGACTGGAAGAACACTGAAGCTTTCTTT. It yields the protein CASSPWDWKNTEAFF.

J is TRBJ2-7 and V is TRBV2, with TRBD1 as a possible D gene (6 bases). Trimming removed 6 bases from V and 0 bases from J, with 18 bases in between. This CDR3 spans 16 amino acids. Germline CDR1 reads SNHLY; CDR2 reads FYNNEI. The CDR3 is CASSSGADVSSYEQYF. The CDR3 DNA reads TGTGCCAGCAGCTCAGGGGCCGATGTTAGCTCCTACGAGCAGTACTTC. Based on the CDR3 plus reference TRBV2 and TRBJ2-7, the full variable domain is EPEVTQTPSHQVTQMGQEVILRCVPISNHLYFYWYRQILGQKVEFLVSFYNNEISEKSEIFDDQFSVERPDGSNFTLKIRSTKLEDSAMYFCASSSGADVSSYEQYFGPGTRLTVT.

The chain couples TRBV5-1 to TRBJ1-1; D uncertain. The CDR3 contains 16 residues. Per germline, CDR1 SGHRS and CDR2 YFSETQ. Deletions cut 1 base from V and 3 bases from J, with 16 bases between. The CDR3 nucleotides are TGCGCCAGCAGCTTGCAAAGGAAGTTTGAGGACACTGAAGCTTTCTTT. This codes for CASSLQRKFEDTEAFF.

CDR3 loop: CASSVAEGLQTEAFF. Written as DNA, the CDR3 is TGTGCCAGCAGCGTAGCGGAGGGCTTACAAACTGAAGCTTTCTTT. V usage is TRBV9 and J usage is TRBJ1-1; D ambiguous. From germline, CDR1 is SGDLS and CDR2 YYNGEE. V was shortened by 0 bases and J by 5 bases, with 14 bases between the two germline ends. The CDR3 has 15 residues.

The V call is TRBV5-4, the J call TRBJ1-1; D is unresolved. The CDR3 runs 12 residues. Trimming pared 3 bases from V and 1 base from J, leaving 4 bases between. CDR1 SGHNT and CDR2 YYREEE come from the germline V gene (reference sequence). The DNA of the CDR3 is TGTGCCAGCAGCTACCAGAACACTGAAGCTTTCTTT. Protein sequence: CASSYQNTEAFF.

The chain has TRBV27 and TRBJ2-7, with 7 bases matching TRBD2. Trimming at V came to 8 bases and at J to 3 bases, leaving 10 bases not matched to a gene. The germline CDR1 and CDR2 sequences are MNHEY and SMNVEV (reference sequence). The length of the CDR3 is 14 residues. The DNA for the CDR3 is TGTGCCAGCGGGGAGGGACTCTTCGTCTACGAGCAGTACTTC. It is translated as CASGEGLFVYEQYF.

The rearrangement uses TRBV30 and TRBJ2-5, with 7 nucleotides matching TRBD1. The trim removed 3 bases at V and 2 bases at J, leaving 15 bases unmatched. The length of the CDR3 is 17 residues. CDR1 GTSNPN and CDR2 SVGIG come from the germline V gene (reference sequence). CDR3: CAWRGSTGETPQETQYF. The CDR3 coding sequence is TGTGCCTGGAGGGGGTCAACAGGGGAGACCCCGCAAGAGACCCAGTACTTC.

This clone has a single count. This sequence joins TRBV5-4 and TRBJ1-4; TRBD1 matches 11 bases. V shed 4 bases and J 6 bases; nucleotides not matched to a gene: 2. In germline, CDR1 is SGHNT, CDR2 YYREEE (reference sequence). This CDR3 has 14 residues. The CDR3 bases are TGTGCCAGCAGCCAGGACAGGGGGCATGAAAAACTGTTTTTT. It codes for CASSQDRGHEKLFF.

This rearrangement joins TRBV10-3 to TRBJ2-2, with D unclear. In germline, CDR1 is ENHRY, CDR2 SYGVKD. The length of the CDR3 is 12 residues. The V and J ends lost 6 bases and 3 bases respectively, with 5 bases between them. Here the CDR3 reads CAIRGYTGELFF. CDR3 bases: TGTGCCATCAGAGGATACACCGGGGAGCTGTTTTTT.

This chain links TRBV7-9 with TRBJ1-2; D gene uncertain. The V and J ends lost 2 bases and 4 bases respectively, with 14 bases between them. This CDR3 has 15 residues. CDR1 is SEHNR, CDR2 FQNEAQ, per germline (reference sequence). DNA for the CDR3: TGTGCCAGCAGCTTAAGTGGTGGTTCCCGCTATGGCTACACCTTC. It yields the protein CASSLSGGSRYGYTF.

This clone was detected once. This chain uses TRBV9 with TRBJ1-3; D remains ambiguous. The V and J ends lost 4 bases and 0 bases respectively, with 11 bases between them. The CDR3 totals 15 residues. CDR1 and CDR2 (germline): SGDLS, YYNGEE. CDR3 sequence: CASSSTESSGNTIYF. The DNA of the CDR3 is TGTGCCAGCAGCTCGACGGAGAGCTCTGGAAACACCATATATTTT.

The genes are TRBV27 and TRBJ2-7, with D perhaps TRBD2 (6 bases). This CDR3 comprises 13 residues. Germline CDR1 and CDR2: MNHEY and SMNVEV (reference sequence). The V end was cut by 5 bases, the J end by 4 bases, with 12 bases between. The CDR3 nucleotides read TGTGCCAGCAGTGTACCCGGGGGTTACGAGCAGTACTTC. Translating it yields CASSVPGGYEQYF.

CDR3 protein: CASSSRTGVVDTQYF. In nucleotides, the CDR3 is TGTGCCAGCAGCTCGCGGACAGGGGTCGTAGATACGCAGTATTTT. This chain connects TRBV5-6 to TRBJ2-3; 9 nucleotides agree with TRBD1. The trim removed 3 bases at V and 5 bases at J, leaving 7 bases unmatched. Germline V gene lookup returns CDR1 SGHDT and CDR2 YYEEEE. This CDR3 contains 15 residues.

The CDR3: CASSSIGGNTEAFF. CDR3 coding DNA: TGTGCCAGCAGCTCGATAGGAGGGAACACTGAAGCTTTCTTT. The V and J genes are TRBV7-6 and TRBJ1-1; no firm D call. V shed 4 bases and J shed 1 base, with 10 bases lying between them. CDR1 SGHVS and CDR2 FNYEAQ come from the germline V gene. CDR3 length: 14 amino acids. The entire variable domain, with the rest obtained from reference TRBV7-6 and TRBJ1-1, is as follows: GAGVSQSPRYKVTKRGQDVALRCDPISGHVSLYWYRQALGQGPEFLTYFNYEAQQDKSGLPNDRFSAERPEGSISTLTIQRTEQRDSAMYRCASSSIGGNTEAFFGQGTRLTVV.

This clone is deemed large. V is TRBV12-5 and J is TRBJ2-1, with TRBD2 matching over 7 bases. The CDR3 covers 14 residues. The V gene end was trimmed by 4 bases and the J gene end by 8 bases; junction bases not matched to a gene: 8. CDR1 and CDR2 from the germline V gene are LGHNT and FRNRAP. The CDR3 spells CASGSGGTVHEQFF. Written as DNA, the CDR3 is TGTGCTAGTGGTTCCGGGGGGACCGTCCATGAGCAGTTCTTC.

This rearrangement joins TRBV7-3 to TRBJ2-2; possibly TRBD1 or TRBD2 for D (5 bases each). This CDR3 region has 15 residues. From germline, CDR1 is SGHTA and CDR2 FQGTGA. The germline V and J ends were trimmed by 4 bases and 3 bases, with 12 bases remaining between them. The CDR3 is CASSSTGGDTGELFF. DNA of the CDR3: TGTGCCAGCAGCTCAACTGGGGGTGACACCGGGGAGCTGTTTTTT. The variable domain in full, with the rest retrieved from reference TRBV7-3 and TRBJ2-2, is GAGVSQTPSNKVTEKGKYVELRCDPISGHTALYWYRQSLGQGPEFLIYFQGTGAADDSGLPNDRFFAVRPEGSVSTLKIQRTERGDSAVYLCASSSTGGDTGELFFGEGSRLTVL.

This sequence joins TRBV9 and TRBJ1-2; D is unresolved. Germline V gives CDR1 SGDLS, CDR2 YYNGEE. This CDR3 region has 16 residues. V was pared by 0 bases and J by 4 bases, with 16 bases between. As DNA, the CDR3 is TGTGCCAGCAGCGTAGAGGGTGATCCTATGCCCTATGGCTACACCTTC. Translating gives CASSVEGDPMPYGYTF.

V usage is TRBV5-1 and J usage is TRBJ1-1, with 10 bases matching TRBD1. The ends lost 4 bases at V and 3 bases at J; junction bases unmatched: 3. Germline loops: CDR1 SGHRS, CDR2 YFSETQ. The CDR3 sequence is 14 residues long. In nucleotides, the CDR3 is TGCGCCAGCAGCGGGGACAGGGGTTACACTGAAGCTTTCTTT. The encoded protein is CASSGDRGYTEAFF.

The chain has TRBV2 and TRBJ1-2, with TRBD1 matching over 8 bases. The CDR3 is 17 amino acids. Germline CDR1 reads SNHLY; CDR2 reads FYNNEI. Unmatched junction bases numbered 14, after V lost 5 bases and J lost 3 bases. The CDR3 DNA is TGTGCCAGCAGTCAAACGTACACCGGGACAGGTGACTATGGCTACACCTTC. Translation gives CASSQTYTGTGDYGYTF. The entire variable domain, with the rest obtained from reference TRBV2 and TRBJ1-2, is as follows: EPEVTQTPSHQVTQMGQEVILRCVPISNHLYFYWYRQILGQKVEFLVSFYNNEISEKSEIFDDQFSVERPDGSNFTLKIRSTKLEDSAMYFCASSQTYTGTGDYGYTFGSGTRLTVV.

This chain links TRBV19 with TRBJ1-1, with 8 bases that match TRBD1. Germline V lookup: CDR1 LNHDA, CDR2 SQIVND (reference sequence). V lost 11 bases to trimming and J lost 5 bases; unmatched junction nucleotides: 7. CDR3 length equals 12 residues. The CDR3, as DNA: TGTGCCTGCCGAACAGGGGGGACTGAAGCTTTCTTT. It translates to CACRTGGTEAFF.

V is TRBV13 and J is TRBJ2-3, with D uncertain. V was clipped by 5 bases and J by 0 bases, with 3 bases between them. The CDR3 runs to 12 residues. Looked up from germline, CDR1 is PRHDT and CDR2 is FYEKMQ (reference sequence). The chain's CDR3 is CASSPSTDTQYF. The DNA of the CDR3 is TGTGCCAGCAGCCCGAGCACAGATACGCAGTATTTT.

This rearrangement joins TRBV5-6 to TRBJ1-5, with D hard to call. The CDR3 spans 14 residues. V was clipped by 0 bases and J by 3 bases, with 7 bases between them. The germline gives CDR1 SGHDT, CDR2 YYEEEE. The DNA of the CDR3 is TGTGCCAGCAGCTTGGGACGGCTCAATCAGCCCCAGCATTTT. Its translation: CASSLGRLNQPQHF.

V usage is TRBV19 and J usage is TRBJ2-2; D unclear. This CDR3 has 11 amino acids. Germline lookup yields CDR1 LNHDA and CDR2 SQIVND (reference sequence). The CDR3 nucleotides read TGTGCGACGGAGAACACCGGGGAGCTGTTTTTT. This gives the protein CATENTGELFF.

The genes are TRBV5-5 and TRBJ1-1; no reliable D call. V was shortened by 2 bases and J by 2 bases, with 28 bases between the two germline ends. Germline CDR1 reads SGHKS; CDR2 reads YYEKEE (reference sequence). CDR3 length: 20 amino acids. CDR3 loop: CASSFGIFLPGRTKNTEAFF. The CDR3 coding sequence is TGTGCCAGCAGCTTCGGGATATTCCTCCCCGGCCGGACCAAAAACACTGAAGCTTTCTTT.